What follows are 29 T cell receptor beta chains derived from one specimen sequenced in a study of blood T cells in healthy people across ages. For the second PCR, which ran for roughly 7 to 11 cycles, a sample-barcoded 5' primer and a J-beta primer mix were used. From the 5' RACE reads, TCRdb called clonotypes with MiXCR, one entry per CDR3 protein. The sample lists 700,000 or so distinct CDR3 sequences, roughly 43% occurring once. Sequencing used blood. The receptors were gathered from an elderly man in good health.

This clonotype was counted between two and nine times. DNA of the CDR3: TGTGCCAGCACCACTACAGGGTTCGGCACAGATACGCAGTATTTT. Translation: CASTTTGFGTDTQYF. The rearrangement links TRBV28 to TRBJ2-3, with D perhaps matching TRBD1 (6 bases). V shed 7 bases and J shed 1 base, with 15 bases lying between them. The CDR3 extends over 15 amino acids. The V gene's germline CDR1 is MDHEN and CDR2 SYDVKM.

This clonotype was seen a handful of times. This chain links TRBV20-1 with TRBJ2-5, with 7 bases aligning to TRBD1. The trim removed 5 bases at V and 2 bases at J, leaving 2 bases unmatched. Germline V CDR1 and CDR2: DFQATT, SNEGSKA (reference sequence). The CDR3 length is 12 residues. The CDR3 coding sequence is TGCAGTGCTTGGACAGGTCAAGAGACCCAGTACTTC. Translated, it gives CSAWTGQETQYF.

The chain carries TRBV6-2 or TRBV6-3 and TRBJ2-1, with D uncertain. This CDR3 contains 12 residues. The germline CDR1 and CDR2 sequences are MNHEY and SVGEGT. The V gene lost 4 bases and the J gene lost 6 bases, with 7 bases spanning the gap. As DNA, the CDR3 is TGTGCCAGCAGTTTCCTTATCAATGAGCAGTTCTTC. Protein sequence: CASSFLINEQFF.

The gene calls are TRBV7-2 and TRBJ2-5; no reliable D call. The closer fit of TRBJ2-7 to the DNA end suggests the J call may be wrong. The CDR3 is made up of 13 amino acids. Germline V lookup: CDR1 SGHTA, CDR2 FQGNSA. CDR3 DNA sequence: TGTGCCAGCAGCTTAGGTCGCCAGGTCGAGCAGTACTTC. Translated: CASSLGRQVEQYF.

This clonotype has more than one count but fewer than ten. This chain links TRBV30 with TRBJ2-7; D is undetermined. Trimming took off 3 bases at V and 0 bases at J, with 9 bases between the two ends. Germline loops: CDR1 GTSNPN, CDR2 SVGIG (reference sequence). The CDR3 is 13 residues long. The DNA for the CDR3 is TGTGCCTGGAGAGAACGAAGCTCCTACGAGCAGTACTTC. It specifies CAWRERSSYEQYF.

This clonotype came up a few times. CDR3 sequence: CASRSASGRGGDTQYF. The DNA of the CDR3 is TGTGCCAGCAGATCCGCTAGCGGGAGGGGGGGAGATACGCAGTATTTT. V usage is TRBV6-6 and J usage is TRBJ2-3; 12 nucleotides line up with TRBD2. V lost 6 bases, J lost 5 bases, and 9 bases stayed unmatched. Germline V gene data show CDR1 as MNHNY and CDR2 as SVGAGI (reference sequence). This CDR3 region has 16 residues.

There are many counts of this clonotype. V gene TRBV15 combines with J gene TRBJ2-7; the D is unclear. The CDR3 runs 17 residues. With 0 bases removed from V and 1 base from J, the gap between germline ends came to 16 bases. The germline V gene has CDR1 LNHNV and CDR2 YYDKDF (reference sequence). The CDR3 nucleotides read TGTGCCACCAGCAGAGATCAACCGGCAACTCTTTCCTACGAGCAGTACTTC. Residues: CATSRDQPATLSYEQYF. Based on the CDR3 plus reference TRBV15 and TRBJ2-7, the full variable domain is DAMVIQNPRYQVTQFGKPVTLSCSQTLNHNVMYWYQQKSSQAPKLLFHYYDKDFNNEADTPDNFQSRRPNTSFCFLDIRSPGLGDTAMYLCATSRDQPATLSYEQYFGPGTRLTVT.

In this sample, this clonotype turned up a few times. This chain joins TRBV9 and TRBJ2-3; TRBD2 is a possible D gene (5 bases). V was cut by 4 bases and J by 0 bases, with 12 bases left in between. CDR1 and CDR2 from the germline V gene are SGDLS and YYNGEE. CDR3 length equals 15 residues. CDR3 loop: CASSSGEFSTDTQYF. CDR3 sequence (DNA): TGTGCCAGCAGCAGCGGCGAGTTTAGCACAGATACGCAGTATTTT.

The rearrangement uses TRBV24-1 and TRBJ2-3; D perhaps matches TRBD2 (5 bases). The CDR3 runs to 13 residues. The V end lost 7 bases, the J end lost 0 bases, and 7 bases lay between the germline ends. Per the germline V gene, CDR1 is KGHDR and CDR2 is SFDVKD. In DNA form, the CDR3 reads TGTGCCACCAGCGGGATTAGCACAGATACGCAGTATTTT. Translation gives CATSGISTDTQYF.

This clonotype was seen more than once but under ten times. This chain joins TRBV9 and TRBJ2-3; possible D gene TRBD1, 6 bases. V lost 3 bases, J lost 1 base, and 21 bases lay in between. CDR3 length: 18 amino acids. Germline V CDR1 and CDR2: SGDLS, YYNGEE. The CDR3 nucleotides are TGTGCCAGCAGCGAACGGGCTCTGACAGGACAACGCACAGATACGCAGTATTTT. Encoded protein: CASSERALTGQRTDTQYF.

This rearrangement joins TRBV20-1 to TRBJ2-5; no definite D call. Germline V gene sequence: CDR1 DFQATT, CDR2 SNEGSKA (reference sequence). V was shortened by 6 bases and J by 2 bases, with 10 bases between the two germline ends. The CDR3 has 12 residues. CDR3 region: CSALWAQETQYF. CDR3 coding DNA: TGCAGTGCCCTGTGGGCTCAAGAGACCCAGTACTTC.

The chain couples TRBV18 to TRBJ2-2, with D unresolved. The CDR3 has 15 residues. Trimming took off 2 bases at V and 1 base at J, with 8 bases between the two ends. Per germline, CDR1 KGHSH and CDR2 LQKENI. CDR3 region: CASSPVSENTGELFF. The CDR3 DNA is TGTGCCAGCTCACCAGTGAGTGAGAACACCGGGGAGCTGTTTTTT.

V usage is TRBV9 and J usage is TRBJ2-7, with TRBD2 as a possible D gene (7 bases). The germline V gene has CDR1 SGDLS and CDR2 YYNGEE. The length of the CDR3 is 16 residues. Trimming shortened V by 0 bases and J by 2 bases, and 15 bases separated the two germline ends. The CDR3 nucleotides read TGTGCCAGCAGCGTAGGAGCCGAGGGGGGGGCCTACGAGCAGTACTTC. Amino acid sequence: CASSVGAEGGAYEQYF.

The V gene is TRBV7-2, the J gene TRBJ2-1; D remains ambiguous. V was clipped by 2 bases and J by 3 bases, with 11 bases between them. CDR3 length: 15 amino acids. Germline CDR1 and CDR2: SGHTA and FQGNSA. CDR3 protein: CASSLIPALYNEQFF. The CDR3 nucleotides are TGTGCCAGCAGCTTAATTCCAGCACTCTACAATGAGCAGTTCTTC.

V and J are TRBV5-1 and TRBJ2-3, with TRBD2 matching 12 bases. The CDR3 length is 15 residues. Germline lookup yields CDR1 SGHRS and CDR2 YFSETQ. Trimming cost V 3 bases and J 5 bases; bases outside gene matches: 4. This CDR3 reads CASSSTSGREDTQYF. DNA for the CDR3: TGCGCCAGCAGCTCGACTAGCGGGAGAGAAGATACGCAGTATTTT.

The V call is TRBV12-3 or TRBV12-4, the J call TRBJ2-4; D is possibly TRBD1 or TRBD2 (5 bases each). V was clipped by 5 bases and J by 2 bases, with 10 bases between them. CDR3 length: 14 amino acids. This chain's CDR3 is CASSPSGPKNIQYF. CDR3 DNA sequence: TGTGCCAGCAGTCCGTCGGGACCCAAAAACATTCAGTACTTC.

V gene TRBV10-1 combines with J gene TRBJ2-1; the match to TRBD2 covers 8 bases. Matching the DNA end better, TRBJ2-7 makes the J call doubtful. Germline CDR1 is WNHNN and CDR2 is SYGVQD (reference sequence). This CDR3 spans 15 amino acids. The CDR3 protein is CASSDPGLDYNEQYF. CDR3 coding DNA: TGCGCCAGCAGTGATCCGGGACTAGATTACAATGAGCAGTACTTC.

The chain couples TRBV6-2 or TRBV6-3 to TRBJ2-6; D unclear. Germline CDR1 is MNHEY and CDR2 is SVGEGT. The germline V and J ends were trimmed by 7 bases and 5 bases, with 9 bases remaining between them. CDR3 length: 13 amino acids. CDR3 in DNA: TGTGCCAGCACCCCACTCCGGGCCAACGTCCTGACTTTC. It is translated as CASTPLRANVLTF.

The V call is TRBV18, the J call TRBJ2-1; the match to TRBD2 covers 14 bases. The length of the CDR3 is 16 residues. Per germline, CDR1 KGHSH and CDR2 LQKENI. The junction had 3 bases not matched to a gene; V was cut back by 1 base and J by 7 bases. The CDR3 DNA is TGTGCCAGCTCACCACGGACTAGCGGGGGGATGAATGAGCAGTTCTTC. This gives the protein CASSPRTSGGMNEQFF.

This clonotype has a count of ten or more. The J gene is TRBJ2-5, the V gene TRBV7-2; 11 positions match TRBD2. The germline CDR1 and CDR2 sequences are SGHTA and FQGNSA. Trimming removed 5 bases from V and 0 bases from J; junction bases left unmatched: 2. This CDR3 is built from 15 residues. Written as DNA, the CDR3 is TGTGCCAGCAGCCCACTAGCGGGGGACCAAGAGACCCAGTACTTC. Translating gives CASSPLAGDQETQYF.

In this sample, this clonotype turned up many times. The chain couples TRBV5-1 to TRBJ2-3; the D is unclear. The CDR3 loop spans 12 amino acids. Germline V lookup: CDR1 SGHRS, CDR2 YFSETQ. V lost 1 base, J lost 6 bases, and 6 bases lay in between. CDR3 nucleotides: TGCGCCAGCAGCTTGAAGGGTGATACGCAGTATTTT. Its protein is CASSLKGDTQYF.

This sequence joins TRBV15 and TRBJ2-7; 7 bases line up with TRBD2. The germline CDR1 and CDR2 sequences are LNHNV and YYDKDF (reference sequence). V shed 3 bases, J shed 4 bases, and the junction held 12 bases outside the gene matches. This CDR3 has 16 amino acids. DNA of the CDR3: TGTGCCACCAGCAGGCCAAGGCGGGAGTCAAGGTACGAGCAGTACTTC. It translates to CATSRPRRESRYEQYF.

The rearrangement links TRBV10-3 to TRBJ1-2; the D is unclear. The germline CDR1 and CDR2 sequences are ENHRY and SYGVKD. The CDR3 sequence is 16 residues long. V lost 7 bases and J lost 5, with 23 bases in between. The CDR3 reads CAITEGSDGAPYGYTF. CDR3 bases: TGTGCCATCACAGAAGGTTCGGACGGAGCCCCGTATGGCTACACCTTC.

The chain uses TRBV5-1 and TRBJ2-3; 7 nucleotides line up with TRBD2. Germline loops: CDR1 SGHRS, CDR2 YFSETQ. The CDR3 has 14 residues. J was trimmed by 6 bases and V by 1 base; bases with no gene match: 5. CDR3 coding DNA: TGCGCCAGCAGCTTGATGACTAGCAGGGATACGCAGTATTTT. Translated: CASSLMTSRDTQYF.

This clonotype was observed a handful of times. V gene TRBV21-1 combines with J gene TRBJ2-4; the D segment call TRBD1 is taken from the table without a DNA check. With the DNA end fitting TRBJ2-5 better, the J assignment may be wrong. TRBV21-1 is tagged as a pseudogene. CDR3 length equals 13 residues. The CDR3 DNA reads TGTGCCGTACCGGGACAGCACCAAGAGACCCAGTACTTC. Its protein is CAVPGQHQETQYF.

The chain recombines TRBV27 with TRBJ2-4, with D uncertain. The assigned J gene may be wrong: the sequence end matches TRBJ2-7 better. This CDR3 is 13 amino acids long. Looked up from germline, CDR1 is MNHEY and CDR2 is SMNVEV (reference sequence). The chain's CDR3 is CASSPQVNYEQYF. The CDR3 region has the DNA TGTGCCAGCAGTCCCCAGGTAAACTACGAGCAGTACTTC.

This clonotype was counted a few times. This chain links TRBV20-1 with TRBJ2-3; possible D gene TRBD2, 6 bases. The CDR3 covers 14 residues. Germline V gene data show CDR1 as DFQATT and CDR2 as SNEGSKA (reference sequence). CDR3: CGIILVAGTDTQYF. The CDR3 nucleotides are TGCGGGATCATACTGGTAGCGGGCACAGATACGCAGTATTTT.

This clonotype turned up a few times. The genes are TRBV12-3 or TRBV12-4 and TRBJ1-2; 7 nucleotides line up with TRBD1. This CDR3 comprises 14 residues. With V trimmed by 4 bases and J by 2 bases, 4 bases remained unmatched. The CDR3, as DNA: TGTGCCAGCAGTTCCCGGACAGGAAACTATGGCTACACCTTC. Translation gives CASSSRTGNYGYTF.

This clonotype showed up many times. This chain uses TRBV12-3 or TRBV12-4 with TRBJ2-1, with 8 bases that match TRBD2. V shed 5 bases, J shed 6 bases, and the junction held 6 bases outside the gene matches. This CDR3 contains 14 residues. CDR3 protein: CASSMGLEGNEQFF. The DNA for the CDR3 is TGTGCCAGCAGTATGGGACTAGAGGGCAATGAGCAGTTCTTC.